This TCR beta chain is from a study of early T cells in non-severe SARS-CoV-2 infection. Study information: Unsorted whole-blood RNA was sequenced in bulk, leaving chains unpaired.

TCRdb re-called the 5' RACE reads through MiXCR, storing one row per CDR3 protein. The sample lists 30,000 to 40,000 distinct CDR3 sequences, 6% to 9.5% occurring once. There are 14 residues in the CDR3. Trimming stripped 5 bases from V and 5 bases from J, with 16 bases between. CDR1 is SGHTA and CDR2 is FQGNSA in the germline V gene. The sequencing used whole blood, collected at baseline. The source is an adult who was a healthcare worker with PCR-confirmed SARS-CoV-2 infection or an uninfected control (not recorded which). The V gene is TRBV7-2, the J gene TRBJ2-7, with D possibly being TRBD1 (5 bases). CDR3 in amino acids: CASSEAGLYHEQYF. The CDR3 region has the DNA TGTGCCAGCAGCGAAGCAGGGTTATACCACGAGCAGTACTTC.